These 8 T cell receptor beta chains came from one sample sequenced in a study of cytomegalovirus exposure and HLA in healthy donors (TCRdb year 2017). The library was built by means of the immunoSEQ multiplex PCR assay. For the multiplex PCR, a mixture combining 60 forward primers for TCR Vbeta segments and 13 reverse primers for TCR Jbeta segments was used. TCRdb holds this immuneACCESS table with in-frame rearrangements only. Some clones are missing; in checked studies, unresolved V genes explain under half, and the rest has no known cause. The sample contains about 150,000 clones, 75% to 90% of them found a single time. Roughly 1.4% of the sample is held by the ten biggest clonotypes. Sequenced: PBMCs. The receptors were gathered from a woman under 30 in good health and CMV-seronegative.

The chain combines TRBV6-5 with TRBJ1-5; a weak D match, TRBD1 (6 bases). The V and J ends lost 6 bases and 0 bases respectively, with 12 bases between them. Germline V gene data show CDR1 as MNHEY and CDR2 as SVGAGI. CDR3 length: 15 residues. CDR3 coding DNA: TGTGCCAGCAGCCTGACAGGTTTTAGCAATCAGCCCCAGCATTTT. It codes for CASSLTGFSNQPQHF.

The CDR3 loop is CASRLTRREADTQYF. In DNA form, the CDR3 reads TGTGCCAGCAGACTAACACGGAGAGAGGCAGATACGCAGTATTTT. This chain links TRBV7-6 with TRBJ2-3; no firm D call. The germline V gene has CDR1 SGHVS and CDR2 FNYEAQ. The CDR3 spans 15 residues. V was clipped by 6 bases and J by 4 bases, with 17 bases between them.

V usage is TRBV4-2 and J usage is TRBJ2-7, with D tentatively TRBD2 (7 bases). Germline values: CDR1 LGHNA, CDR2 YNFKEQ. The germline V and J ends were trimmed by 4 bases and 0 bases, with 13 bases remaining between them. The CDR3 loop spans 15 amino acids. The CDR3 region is CASSLTGGSSYEQYF. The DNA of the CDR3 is TGTGCCAGCAGCCTCACGGGGGGCAGCTCCTACGAGCAGTACTTC.

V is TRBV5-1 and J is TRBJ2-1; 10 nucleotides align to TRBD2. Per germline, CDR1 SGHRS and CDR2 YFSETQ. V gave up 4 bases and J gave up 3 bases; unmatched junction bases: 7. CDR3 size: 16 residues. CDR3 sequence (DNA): TGCGCCAGCAGCGCGGGCGGGACTAGCGACTACAATGAGCAGTTCTTC. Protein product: CASSAGGTSDYNEQFF.

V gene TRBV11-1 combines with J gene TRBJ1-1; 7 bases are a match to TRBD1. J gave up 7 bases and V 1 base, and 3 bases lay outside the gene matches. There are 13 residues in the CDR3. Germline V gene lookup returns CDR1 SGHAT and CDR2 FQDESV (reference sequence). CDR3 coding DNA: TGTGCCAGCAGCTTAGGACAGGGAGATGAAGCTTTCTTT. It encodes CASSLGQGDEAFF.

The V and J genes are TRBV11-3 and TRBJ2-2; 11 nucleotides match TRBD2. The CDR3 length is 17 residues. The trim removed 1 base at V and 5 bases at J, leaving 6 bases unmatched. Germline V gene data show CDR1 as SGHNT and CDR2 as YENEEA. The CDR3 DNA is TGTGCCAGCAGCTTAGGAAAGACTAGCGGGGAAACCGGGGAGCTGTTTTTT. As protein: CASSLGKTSGETGELFF.

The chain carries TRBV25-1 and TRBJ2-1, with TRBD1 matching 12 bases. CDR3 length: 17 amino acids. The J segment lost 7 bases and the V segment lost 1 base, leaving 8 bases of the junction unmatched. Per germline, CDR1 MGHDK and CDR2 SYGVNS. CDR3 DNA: TGTGCCAGCAGTGAATTGGCGGGACAGGGGGCAGGGAATGAGCAGTTCTTC. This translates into CASSELAGQGAGNEQFF. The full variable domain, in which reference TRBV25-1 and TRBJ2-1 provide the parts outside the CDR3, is EADIYQTPRYLVIGTGKKITLECSQTMGHDKMYWYQQDPGMELHLIHYSYGVNSTEKGDLSSESTVSRIRTEHFPLTLESARPSHTSQYLCASSELAGQGAGNEQFFGPGTRLTVL.

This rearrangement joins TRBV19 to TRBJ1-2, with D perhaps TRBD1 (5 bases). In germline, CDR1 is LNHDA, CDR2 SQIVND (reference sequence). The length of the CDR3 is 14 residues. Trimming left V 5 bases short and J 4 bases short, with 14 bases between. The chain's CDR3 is CASSPPGSGYGYTF. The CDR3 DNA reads TGTGCCAGTAGTCCGCCAGGGTCCGGCTATGGCTACACCTTC.